These 28 T cell receptor beta chains share one sample of origin, sequenced in a study of blood T cell repertoires in COVID-19. The method was immunoSEQ multiplex PCR; TCRdb's version includes in-frame clones alone and lacks a portion of them. The sample shows 100,000 to 120,000 clones, roughly four fifths of them seen only once. The sequencing sample was made of peripheral blood. The source is a woman aged 70-85 years with acute or convalescent COVID-19.

The chain combines TRBV6-6 with TRBJ2-1; a possible D gene is TRBD2 (6 bases). Germline lookup yields CDR1 MNHNY and CDR2 SVGAGI (reference sequence). V lost 10 bases and J 8 bases, leaving 15 bases between the germline ends. The CDR3 totals 12 residues. CDR3 loop: CATGASVDEQFF. The CDR3 nucleotides are TGTGCCACTGGGGCTAGCGTCGATGAGCAGTTCTTC.

V is TRBV7-8 and J is TRBJ2-2, with TRBD2 matching over 7 bases. The junction had 21 bases not matched to a gene; V was cut back by 2 bases and J by 3 bases. CDR1 SGHVS and CDR2 FQNEAQ come from the germline V gene. The CDR3 consists of 21 residues. Here the CDR3 reads CASSLLRYKTSSQRDTGELFF. CDR3 sequence (DNA): TGTGCCAGCAGCTTACTCCGATACAAGACTAGCTCACAAAGGGACACCGGGGAGCTGTTTTTT.

The rearrangement links TRBV5-8 to TRBJ1-1, with D tentatively TRBD1 (5 bases). Trimming removed 2 bases from V and 0 bases from J, with 17 bases in between. The CDR3 covers 17 residues. Germline loops: CDR1 SGHTS, CDR2 YDEGEE. The CDR3 nucleotides are TGTGCCAGCAGCTTATCGACCGCAGGGCGATTGAACACTGAAGCTTTCTTT. Translating it yields CASSLSTAGRLNTEAFF.

The rearrangement links TRBV30 to TRBJ2-3, with 10 bases matching TRBD2. V dropped 1 base and J dropped 6; count of bases not matched to a gene: 7. CDR1 and CDR2 (germline): GTSNPN, SVGIG (reference sequence). The CDR3 totals 15 residues. The CDR3 spells CAWSGDSGGQDTQYF. CDR3 nucleotides: TGTGCCTGGAGTGGTGATAGCGGGGGGCAGGATACGCAGTATTTT.

About this clone: The same CDR3 can be traced to other DNA sequences in this sample. The V gene is TRBV3-1 (or the pseudogene TRBV3-2), the J gene TRBJ2-5, with no clear D. The CDR3 runs 12 residues. Trimming removed 4 bases at V and 5 bases at J, with 8 bases between. Germline CDR1 and CDR2: LGHDT and YNNKEL (reference sequence). Written as DNA, the CDR3 is TGTGCCAGCAGCCCAAGGCGGGAGACCCAGTACTTC. Translated, it gives CASSPRRETQYF.

The J gene is TRBJ1-1, the V gene TRBV29-1, with D tentatively TRBD1 (5 bases). This CDR3 comprises 12 residues. V shed 8 bases and J shed 1 base, with 11 bases lying between them. The germline V gene has CDR1 SQVTM and CDR2 ANQGSEA. The CDR3 spells CSTGRSNTEAFF. The CDR3 DNA is TGCAGCACGGGACGGTCGAACACTGAAGCTTTCTTT.

The gene calls are TRBV9 and TRBJ1-1; D perhaps matches TRBD1 (5 bases). The CDR3 runs 13 residues. The V gene's germline CDR1 is SGDLS and CDR2 YYNGEE. Between the trimmed V and J ends, which lost 4 bases and 0 bases, there was a span of 7 bases. CDR3 DNA: TGTGCCAGCAGCCAGGGAATGAACACTGAAGCTTTCTTT. The encoded protein is CASSQGMNTEAFF. Supplemented by reference TRBV9 and TRBJ1-1, the full variable domain reads DSGVTQTPKHLITATGQRVTLRCSPRSGDLSVYWYQQSLDQGLQFLIQYYNGEERAKGNILERFSAQQFPDLHSELNLSSLELGDSALYFCASSQGMNTEAFFGQGTRLTVV.

The chain has TRBV24-1 and TRBJ2-5; D may be TRBD2 (6 bases). The CDR3 length is 15 residues. Per germline, CDR1 KGHDR and CDR2 SFDVKD. Trimming pared 4 bases from V and 5 bases from J, leaving 16 bases between. CDR3 loop: CATSEFGTFPETQYF. The CDR3 DNA reads TGTGCCACCAGTGAGTTTGGGACTTTCCCTGAGACCCAGTACTTC.

This chain joins TRBV5-5 and TRBJ1-4; TRBD1 aligns across 8 bases. The germline V gene has CDR1 SGHKS and CDR2 YYEKEE (reference sequence). J was trimmed by 6 bases and V by 3 bases; bases with no gene match: 7. The CDR3 loop spans 15 amino acids. CDR3: CASSSPTGGHEKLFF. The CDR3 DNA is TGTGCCAGCAGCTCACCAACAGGGGGGCATGAAAAACTGTTTTTT.

The rearrangement links TRBV4-3 to TRBJ1-3; D not certain. V lost 0 bases and J 0 bases, leaving 6 bases between the germline ends. Germline V gene sequence: CDR1 LGHNA, CDR2 YSLEER. The CDR3 runs to 15 residues. Here the CDR3 DNA reads TGCGCCAGCAGCCAAGATAGCTCCTCTGGAAACACCATATATTTT. Protein product: CASSQDSSSGNTIYF.

The V gene is TRBV4-1, the J gene TRBJ2-5; TRBD2 might be the D (5 bases). V lost 0 bases and J lost 8, with 13 bases in between. Germline lookup yields CDR1 MGHRA and CDR2 YSYEKL. The CDR3 sequence is 14 residues long. The CDR3 sequence: CASSQEPARGTQYF. As DNA, the CDR3 is TGCGCCAGCAGCCAAGAACCGGCTCGGGGAACCCAGTACTTC.

The chain combines TRBV28 with TRBJ1-2; D is unclear. Deletions cut 6 bases from V and 0 bases from J, with 17 bases between. Germline V gene sequence: CDR1 MDHEN, CDR2 SYDVKM. The CDR3 runs 16 residues. The CDR3 loop is CASRLPPGDPNYGYTF. In nucleotides, the CDR3 is TGTGCCAGCAGATTACCTCCGGGAGATCCTAACTATGGCTACACCTTC.

The J gene is TRBJ1-3, the V gene TRBV2; D is possibly TRBD1 (5 bases). Germline V gene lookup returns CDR1 SNHLY and CDR2 FYNNEI. This CDR3 is built from 14 residues. Trimming took off 4 bases at V and 4 bases at J, with 11 bases between the two ends. The CDR3 sequence is CASSVEGAGNTIYF. In nucleotides, the CDR3 is TGTGCCAGCAGTGTAGAAGGGGCAGGAAACACCATATATTTT.

This clone was counted only a few times. The chain has TRBV7-9 and TRBJ2-7, with D tentatively TRBD1 (6 bases). Trimming cost V 1 base and J 0 bases, with 7 bases left between them. The CDR3 sequence is 14 residues long. CDR1 is SEHNR and CDR2 is FQNEAQ in the germline V gene (reference sequence). In DNA form, the CDR3 reads TGTGCCAGCAGCTTAGAAGGGGGCTCCTACGAGCAGTACTTC. Amino acids: CASSLEGGSYEQYF.

V usage is TRBV2 and J usage is TRBJ2-1, with 13 bases lining up with TRBD2. The CDR3 totals 17 residues. Germline lookup yields CDR1 SNHLY and CDR2 FYNNEI. Unmatched junction bases numbered 11, after V lost 5 bases and J lost 7 bases. The chain's CDR3 is CASSPSRTSGSGNEQFF. The CDR3 DNA reads as TGTGCCAGCAGTCCAAGCCGGACTAGCGGGAGCGGGAATGAGCAGTTCTTC.

This CDR3 reads CASSIRDRGNQPQHF. The CDR3 DNA sequence: TGTGCCAGCAGCATCCGGGACAGGGGCAATCAGCCCCAGCATTTT. The V and J genes are TRBV5-4 and TRBJ1-5; TRBD1 agrees at 9 bases. Trimming at V came to 4 bases and at J to 2 bases, leaving 4 bases not matched to a gene. The length of the CDR3 is 15 residues. Germline V gene sequence: CDR1 SGHNT, CDR2 YYREEE (reference sequence).

This clone was detected a few times. This chain joins TRBV6-5 and TRBJ1-2, with 8 bases fitting TRBD1. The CDR3 loop spans 14 amino acids. The V segment lost 6 bases and the J segment 4 bases; nucleotides outside the gene matches: 7. The germline V gene has CDR1 MNHEY and CDR2 SVGAGI. CDR3 protein: CASSQTGAPYGYTF. CDR3 bases: TGTGCCAGCAGCCAGACAGGGGCCCCCTATGGCTACACCTTC.

The V and J genes are TRBV5-4 and TRBJ2-2; possible D gene TRBD1, 5 bases. The CDR3 consists of 15 residues. Germline CDR1 and CDR2: SGHNT and YYREEE (reference sequence). The germline V and J ends were trimmed by 1 base and 5 bases, with 12 bases remaining between them. CDR3 region: CASSLQGRQTGELFF. As DNA, the CDR3 is TGTGCCAGCAGCTTGCAGGGTAGGCAAACCGGGGAGCTGTTTTTT.

This chain uses TRBV15 with TRBJ2-1; no firm D call. The germline V gene has CDR1 LNHNV and CDR2 YYDKDF (reference sequence). The CDR3 spans 18 residues. V gave up 0 bases and J gave up 0 bases, with 15 bases separating them. CDR3 protein: CATSRDHLNLSSYNEQFF. CDR3 coding DNA: TGTGCCACCAGCAGAGACCACCTCAATCTAAGCTCCTACAATGAGCAGTTCTTC.

The DNA for the CDR3 is TGTGCCAGCAGCCAAGAGGGGCTAGCGGGAGGGCGGTGGGGGACCCAGTACTTC. Its protein product is CASSQEGLAGGRWGTQYF. The rearrangement joins TRBV4-2 to TRBJ2-5, with 12 bases fitting TRBD2. CDR1 and CDR2 from the germline V gene are LGHNA and YNFKEQ. Trimming at V came to 0 bases and at J to 7 bases, leaving 12 bases not matched to a gene. The CDR3 loop spans 18 amino acids.

J is TRBJ1-2 and V is TRBV7-9; the D is unclear. The CDR3 is made up of 12 amino acids. Germline assignment: CDR1 SEHNR and CDR2 FQNEAQ (reference sequence). Trimming stripped 1 base from V and 10 bases from J, with 10 bases between. This CDR3 reads CASSLVDPYYTF. The DNA for the CDR3 is TGTGCCAGCAGCTTAGTCGATCCCTACTACACCTTC. Complete variable domain (other parts from reference TRBV7-9 and TRBJ1-2): DTGVSQNPRHKITKRGQNVTFRCDPISEHNRLYWYRQTLGQGPEFLTYFQNEAQLEKSRLLSDRFSAERPKGSFSTLEIQRTEQGDSAMYLCASSLVDPYYTFGSGTRLTVV.

The chain recombines TRBV7-2 with TRBJ1-6, with D hard to call. This CDR3 contains 13 residues. Germline assignment: CDR1 SGHTA and CDR2 FQGNSA. Trimming pared 9 bases from V and 7 bases from J, leaving 13 bases between. CDR3 sequence (DNA): TGTGCCAGTGGAGGTCGGTACAATTCACCCCTCCACTTT. Its protein is CASGGRYNSPLHF.

This clone was found a few times. The chain is built from TRBV5-6 and TRBJ2-7; TRBD1 aligns across 8 bases. V dropped 0 bases and J dropped 1; count of bases not matched to a gene: 6. The CDR3 extends over 16 amino acids. Looked up from germline, CDR1 is SGHDT and CDR2 is YYEEEE. The chain's CDR3 is CASSLDRTGRSYEQYF. CDR3 nucleotide sequence: TGTGCCAGCAGCTTGGACCGGACAGGGAGGTCCTACGAGCAGTACTTC. Full variable domain (rest looked up from reference TRBV5-6 and TRBJ2-7): DAGVTQSPTHLIKTRGQQVTLRCSPKSGHDTVSWYQQALGQGPQFIFQYYEEEERQRGNFPDRFSGHQFPNYSSELNVNALLLGDSALYLCASSLDRTGRSYEQYFGPGTRLTVT.

The rearrangement uses TRBV7-9 and TRBJ1-2, with 12 bases that match TRBD1. The CDR3 sequence is 14 residues long. Trimming removed 5 bases from V and 6 bases from J; junction bases left unmatched: 4. The germline V gene encodes CDR1 SEHNR and CDR2 FQNEAQ (reference sequence). The DNA of the CDR3 is TGTGCCAGCAGCGAGGGACAGGGGGCCGATGGCTACACCTTC. Translation: CASSEGQGADGYTF.

This chain joins TRBV3-1 (or the pseudogene TRBV3-2) and TRBJ1-2; possible D gene TRBD1, 6 bases. The CDR3 has 14 amino acids. Trimming took 1 base from V and 0 from J, leaving 6 bases between them. CDR1 LGHDT and CDR2 YNNKEL come from the germline V gene (reference sequence). CDR3 nucleotides: TGTGCCAGCAGCCAAGGGGGGCCTAACTATGGCTACACCTTC. Its translation: CASSQGGPNYGYTF.

The rearrangement joins TRBV6-6 to TRBJ2-7; the D gene is possibly TRBD1 (5 bases). V dropped 0 bases and J dropped 2 bases, with 8 bases sitting between them. In germline, CDR1 is MNHNY, CDR2 SVGAGI (reference sequence). The CDR3 spans 14 residues. Here the CDR3 DNA reads TGTGCCAGCAGTTACTCGACAGCAGCCTACGAGCAGTACTTC. This translates into CASSYSTAAYEQYF.

The V gene is TRBV18, the J gene TRBJ1-5; the D is unclear. The germline gives CDR1 KGHSH, CDR2 LQKENI. V was clipped by 2 bases and J by 3 bases, with 11 bases between them. CDR3 length: 15 amino acids. The CDR3 protein is CASSPVTGFNQPQHF. As DNA, the CDR3 is TGTGCCAGCTCACCAGTGACGGGTTTCAATCAGCCCCAGCATTTT.

The chain recombines TRBV5-1 with TRBJ2-1; TRBD2 matches at 8 bases. This CDR3 comprises 15 residues. The V segment lost 2 bases and the J segment 16 bases; nucleotides outside the gene matches: 17. Germline V gene lookup returns CDR1 SGHRS and CDR2 YFSETQ. CDR3 in DNA: TGCGCCAGCAGCTTAGGGGCTAGCGGGTACAGCAGTAGATTCTTC. The encoded protein is CASSLGASGYSSRFF.